The clone carrying this T cell receptor beta chain was observed a single time. This sample was taken from a study of blood T cell repertoires in COVID-19. About the research overall: Samples of COVID-19 (acute and convalescent) were obtained from the United States, Italy and Spain. Nucleic acid was either cDNA or gDNA, and it came from T cells, B-cell-depleted T cells, or PBMCs.

Losses at the gene ends were 3 bases for V and 6 bases for J; bases not matched to a gene: 0. Germline V CDR1 and CDR2: SGHAT, FQNNGV. This CDR3 region has 14 residues. In the original analysis: Amplification with reference gene primers provided the estimates of nucleated cell counts. Assay used: immunoSEQ multiplex PCR; TCRdb lists only in-frame clones, some missing. That table gives V, J and clone size, and the DNA gave D and trimming. The data show 150,000 to 200,000 clones, with 79% seen just once and 15% to 20% held by the top ten. The receptor's source is a man aged 60-69 years with active or convalescent COVID-19. This rearrangement joins TRBV11-2 to TRBJ2-1; the match to TRBD2 covers 12 bases. What was sequenced was peripheral blood. CDR3 in DNA: TGTGCCAGCAGCTTGGGACTAGCGGGCAATGAGCAGTTCTTC. It is translated as CASSLGLAGNEQFF.